The rows below give T cell receptor beta chains drawn from one sample of a study of blood T cell repertoires in COVID-19. Sequencing was performed with immunoSEQ multiplex PCR; in TCRdb, only in-frame clones are kept and a portion is missing. The sample lists 40,000 to 55,000 clones, 86% occurring once. The specimen sequenced was peripheral blood. These receptors all stem from a human donor in a cohort sampled during active COVID-19. CDR3s include the opening cysteine and the closing phenylalanine or tryptophan. A D gene is named only where the DNA matches it firmly. Clone size appears in some rows only: once, few, many, or a class for an expanded clone.

V	D	J	size	DNA	CDR3
TRBV19	-	TRBJ2-2	-	TGTGCCAGTAGTATAGGGACTAACCTGAACACCGGGGAGCTGTTTTTT	CASSIGTNLNTGELFF
TRBV5-4	TRBD1	TRBJ1-5	few	TGTGCCAGCAGTCAAGGACAGGGTAGCAATCAGCCCCAGCATTTT	CASSQGQGSNQPQHF
TRBV7-9	-	TRBJ1-1	-	TGTGCCAGCGGTTTGGCCCAAGCTTTCTTT	CASGLAQAFF
TRBV5-4	-	TRBJ2-2	-	TGTGCCAGCAGCCCTCCCGGGACTTTCCCCACCGGGGAGCTGTTTTTT	CASSPPGTFPTGELFF
TRBV27	-	TRBJ1-2	-	TGTGCCAGCAGTTTAGTCCCTTCCGCTAACTATGGCTACACCTTC	CASSLVPSANYGYTF
TRBV6-2/TRBV6-3	-	TRBJ1-2	-	TGTGCCAGCAGTTCAGGGCCTGGCTACACCTTC	CASSSGPGYTF
TRBV5-6	-	TRBJ2-5	-	TGTGCCAGCAGCTTTACAGTAACCCATCAAGAGACCCAGTACTTC	CASSFTVTHQETQYF
TRBV5-1	-	TRBJ1-1	-	TGCGCCAGCAGCTTGACACAGATGAACACTGAAGCTTTCTTT	CASSLTQMNTEAFF
TRBV7-2	-	TRBJ1-1	-	TGTGCCAGCAGCCGGGACATGGGGGTGGGGGACGCTTTCTTT	CASSRDMGVGDAFF
TRBV12-3/TRBV12-4	TRBD1	TRBJ2-7	-	TGTGCCAGCAGTTTCTATGACAGGGGCGAGCAGTACTTC	CASSFYDRGEQYF
TRBV2	-	TRBJ1-1	many	TGTGCCAGCAGGCACGGACAGTTGAACACTGAAGCTTTCTTT	CASRHGQLNTEAFF
TRBV19	-	TRBJ1-6	few	TGTGCCAGTAGTATGTGGGCAGAGAGATCACCCCTCCACTTT	CASSMWAERSPLHF
TRBV6-5	-	TRBJ2-7	-	TGTGCCAGCAGTTACGGCAGCTCGGGCTACGAGCAGTACTTC	CASSYGSSGYEQYF